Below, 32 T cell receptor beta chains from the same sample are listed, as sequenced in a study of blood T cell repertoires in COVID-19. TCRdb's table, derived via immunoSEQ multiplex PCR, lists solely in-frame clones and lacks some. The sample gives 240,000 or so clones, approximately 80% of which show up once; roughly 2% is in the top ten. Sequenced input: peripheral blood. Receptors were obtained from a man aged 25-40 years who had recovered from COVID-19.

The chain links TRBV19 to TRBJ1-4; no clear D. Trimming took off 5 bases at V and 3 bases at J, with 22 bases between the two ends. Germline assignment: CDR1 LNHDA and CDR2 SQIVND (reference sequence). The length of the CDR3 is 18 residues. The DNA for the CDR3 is TGTGCCAGTAGTTCCTTATTGCCGGGTCGTCTTCCTAATGAAAAACTGTTTTTT. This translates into CASSSLLPGRLPNEKLFF.

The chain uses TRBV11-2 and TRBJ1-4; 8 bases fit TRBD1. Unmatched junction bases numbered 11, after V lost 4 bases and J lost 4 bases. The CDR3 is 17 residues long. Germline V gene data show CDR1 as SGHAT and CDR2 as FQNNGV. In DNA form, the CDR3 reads TGTGCCAGCAGCTCAAACCCGGACAGGGCGTATAATGAAAAACTGTTTTTT. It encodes CASSSNPDRAYNEKLFF.

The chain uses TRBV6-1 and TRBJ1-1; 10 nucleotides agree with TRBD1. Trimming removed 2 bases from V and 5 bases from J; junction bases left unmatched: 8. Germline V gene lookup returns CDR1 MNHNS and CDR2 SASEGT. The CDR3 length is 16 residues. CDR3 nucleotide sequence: TGTGCCAGCAGTGAAAGGTGGACAGGGGGGAGGACTGAAGCTTTCTTT. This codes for CASSERWTGGRTEAFF.

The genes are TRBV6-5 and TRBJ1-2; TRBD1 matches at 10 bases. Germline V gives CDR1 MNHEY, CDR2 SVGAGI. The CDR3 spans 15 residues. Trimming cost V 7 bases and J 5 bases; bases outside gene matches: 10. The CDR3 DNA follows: TGTGCCAGCACCCGGGACAGGGGAGCGATTTATGGCTACACCTTC. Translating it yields CASTRDRGAIYGYTF.

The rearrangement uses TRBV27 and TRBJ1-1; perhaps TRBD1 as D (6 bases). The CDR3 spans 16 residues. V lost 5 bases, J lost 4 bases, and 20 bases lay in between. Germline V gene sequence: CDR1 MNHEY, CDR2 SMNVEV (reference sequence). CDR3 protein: CASSPRWQGLATEAFF. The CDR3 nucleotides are TGTGCCAGCAGTCCCCGGTGGCAGGGGCTGGCCACTGAAGCTTTCTTT.

CDR3 region: CASSPATGTDTEAFF. The DNA for the CDR3 is TGTGCCAGCTCACCCGCGACAGGGACCGACACTGAAGCTTTCTTT. The chain joins TRBV18 to TRBJ1-1; 7 positions match TRBD1. The CDR3 consists of 15 residues. The trim removed 3 bases at V and 3 bases at J, leaving 7 bases unmatched. Germline loops: CDR1 KGHSH, CDR2 LQKENI.

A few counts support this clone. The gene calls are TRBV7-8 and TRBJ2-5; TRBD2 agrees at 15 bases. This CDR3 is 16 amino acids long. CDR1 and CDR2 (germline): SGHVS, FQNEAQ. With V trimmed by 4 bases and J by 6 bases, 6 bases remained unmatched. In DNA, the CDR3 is TGTGCCAGCAGCTCTCGGACTAGCGGGGGGGCGAAGACCCAGTACTTC. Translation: CASSSRTSGGAKTQYF.

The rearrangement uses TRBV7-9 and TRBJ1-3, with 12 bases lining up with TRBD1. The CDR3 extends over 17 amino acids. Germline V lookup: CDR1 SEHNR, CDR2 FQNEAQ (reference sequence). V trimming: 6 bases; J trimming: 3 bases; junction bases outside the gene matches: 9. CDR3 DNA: TGTGCCAGCAGGCCGGGACAGGGGGCAAAAGGTGGAAACACCATATATTTT. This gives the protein CASRPGQGAKGGNTIYF.

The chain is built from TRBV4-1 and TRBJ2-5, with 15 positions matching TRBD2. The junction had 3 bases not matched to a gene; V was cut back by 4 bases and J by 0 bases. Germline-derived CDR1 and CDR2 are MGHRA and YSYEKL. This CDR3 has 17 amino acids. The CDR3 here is CASSPGTSGGYQETQYF. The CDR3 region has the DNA TGCGCCAGCAGCCCCGGGACTAGCGGGGGGTACCAAGAGACCCAGTACTTC.

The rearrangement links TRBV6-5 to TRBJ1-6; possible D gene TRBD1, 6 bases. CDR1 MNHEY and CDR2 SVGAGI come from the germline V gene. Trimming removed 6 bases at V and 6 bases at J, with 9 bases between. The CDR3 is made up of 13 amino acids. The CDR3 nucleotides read TGTGCCAGCAGCGGGGACACTAATTCACCCCTCCACTTT. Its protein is CASSGDTNSPLHF.

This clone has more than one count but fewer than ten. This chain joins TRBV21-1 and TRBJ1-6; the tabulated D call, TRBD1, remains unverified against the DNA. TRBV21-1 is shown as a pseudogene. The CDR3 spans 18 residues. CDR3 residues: CASSPLGQGKTYNSPLHF. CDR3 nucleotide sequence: TGTGCCAGCAGCCCCCTGGGACAGGGAAAAACCTATAATTCACCCCTCCACTTT.

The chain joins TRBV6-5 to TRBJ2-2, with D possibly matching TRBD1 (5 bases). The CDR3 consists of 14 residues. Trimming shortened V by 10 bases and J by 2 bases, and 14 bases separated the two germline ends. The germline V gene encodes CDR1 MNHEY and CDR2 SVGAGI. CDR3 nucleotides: TGTGCCACCTCCCCCAGGGTTAACACCGGGGAGCTGTTTTTT. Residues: CATSPRVNTGELFF.

DNA for the CDR3: TGTGCCAGCAGCGCGGCGGGGGGGCCGAGAAGTATAACAGATACGCAGTATTTT. It yields the protein CASSAAGGPRSITDTQYF. The V and J genes are TRBV5-6 and TRBJ2-3; 9 nucleotides align to TRBD2. J gave up 3 bases and V 4 bases, and 15 bases lay outside the gene matches. The germline CDR1 and CDR2 sequences are SGHDT and YYEEEE. The CDR3 consists of 18 residues.

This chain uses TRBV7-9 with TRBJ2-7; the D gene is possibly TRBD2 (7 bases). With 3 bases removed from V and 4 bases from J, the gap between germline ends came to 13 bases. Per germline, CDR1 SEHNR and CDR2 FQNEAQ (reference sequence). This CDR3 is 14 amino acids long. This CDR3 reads CASSFGGASYEQYF. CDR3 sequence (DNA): TGTGCCAGCAGCTTTGGGGGGGCCTCTTACGAGCAGTACTTC. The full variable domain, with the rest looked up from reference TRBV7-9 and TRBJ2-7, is DTGVSQNPRHKITKRGQNVTFRCDPISEHNRLYWYRQTLGQGPEFLTYFQNEAQLEKSRLLSDRFSAERPKGSFSTLEIQRTEQGDSAMYLCASSFGGASYEQYFGPGTRLTVT.

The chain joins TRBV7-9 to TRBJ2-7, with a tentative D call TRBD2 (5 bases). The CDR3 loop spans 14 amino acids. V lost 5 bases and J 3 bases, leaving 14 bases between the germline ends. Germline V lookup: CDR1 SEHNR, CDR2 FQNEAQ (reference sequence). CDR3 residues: CASSRGIELYEQYF. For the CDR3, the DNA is TGTGCCAGCAGCCGAGGGATAGAGCTCTACGAGCAGTACTTC.

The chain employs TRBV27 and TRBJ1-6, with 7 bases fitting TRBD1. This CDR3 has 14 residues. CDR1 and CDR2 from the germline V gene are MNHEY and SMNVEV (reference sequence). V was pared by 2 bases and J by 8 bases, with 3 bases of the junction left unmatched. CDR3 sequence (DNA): TGTGCCAGCAGTTTAAGGGGGCCTTATTCACCCCTCCACTTT. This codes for CASSLRGPYSPLHF.

In DNA, the CDR3 is TGTGCCATCAGTGAGTCAGGGGCAGGGGCGAGTGAAAAACTGTTTTTT. It is translated as CAISESGAGASEKLFF. V gene TRBV10-3 combines with J gene TRBJ1-4; D is possibly TRBD1 (6 bases). V lost 0 bases and J lost 7, with 15 bases in between. The CDR3 is 16 amino acids. From germline, CDR1 is ENHRY and CDR2 SYGVKD.

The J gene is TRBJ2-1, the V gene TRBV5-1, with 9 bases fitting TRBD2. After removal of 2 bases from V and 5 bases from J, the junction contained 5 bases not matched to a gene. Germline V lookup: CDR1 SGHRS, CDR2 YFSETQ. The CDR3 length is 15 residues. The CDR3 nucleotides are TGCGCCAGCAGCTTCCGGCTAGCGGGGAACAATGAGCAGTTCTTC. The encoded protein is CASSFRLAGNNEQFF. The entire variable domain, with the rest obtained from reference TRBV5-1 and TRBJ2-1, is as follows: KAGVTQTPRYLIKTRGQQVTLSCSPISGHRSVSWYQQTPGQGLQFLFEYFSETQRNKGNFPGRFSGRQFSNSRSEMNVSTLELGDSALYLCASSFRLAGNNEQFFGPGTRLTVL.

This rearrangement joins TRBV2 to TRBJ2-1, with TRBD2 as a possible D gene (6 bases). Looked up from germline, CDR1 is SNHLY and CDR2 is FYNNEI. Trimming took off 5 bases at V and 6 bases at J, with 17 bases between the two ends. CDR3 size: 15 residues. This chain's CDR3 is CASSSGLKGRNEQFF. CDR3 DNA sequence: TGTGCCAGCAGTTCGGGACTCAAAGGCCGCAATGAGCAGTTCTTC. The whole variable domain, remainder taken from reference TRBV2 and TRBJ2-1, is EPEVTQTPSHQVTQMGQEVILRCVPISNHLYFYWYRQILGQKVEFLVSFYNNEISEKSEIFDDQFSVERPDGSNFTLKIRSTKLEDSAMYFCASSSGLKGRNEQFFGPGTRLTVL.

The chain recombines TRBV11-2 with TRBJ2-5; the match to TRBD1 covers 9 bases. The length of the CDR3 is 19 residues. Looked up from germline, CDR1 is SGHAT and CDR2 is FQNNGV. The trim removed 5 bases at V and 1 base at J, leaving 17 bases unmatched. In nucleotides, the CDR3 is TGTGCCAGCAGCCCAACCTCCCTTTGGGACAGGGCCCGCCAAGAGACCCAGTACTTC. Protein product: CASSPTSLWDRARQETQYF.

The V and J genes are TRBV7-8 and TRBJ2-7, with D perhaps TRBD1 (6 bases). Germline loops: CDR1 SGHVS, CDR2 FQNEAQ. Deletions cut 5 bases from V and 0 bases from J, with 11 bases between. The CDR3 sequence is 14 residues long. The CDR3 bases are TGTGCCAGCAGCGCGACAGGAACCTCCTACGAGCAGTACGTC. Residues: CASSATGTSYEQYV.

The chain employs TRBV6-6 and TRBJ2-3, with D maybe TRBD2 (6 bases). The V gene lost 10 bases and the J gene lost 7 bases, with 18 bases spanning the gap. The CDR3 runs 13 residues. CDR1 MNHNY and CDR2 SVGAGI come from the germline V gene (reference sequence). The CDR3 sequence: CATHDAGTHTQYF. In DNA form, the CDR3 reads TGTGCCACCCACGACGCGGGGACGCATACGCAGTATTTT.

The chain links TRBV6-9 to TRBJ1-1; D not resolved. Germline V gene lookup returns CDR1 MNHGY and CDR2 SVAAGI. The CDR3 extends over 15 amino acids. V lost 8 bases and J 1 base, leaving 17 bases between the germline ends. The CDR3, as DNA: TGTGCCAGCCCTAGCCCGCTCCTTGCGAACACTGAAGCTTTCTTT. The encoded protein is CASPSPLLANTEAFF.

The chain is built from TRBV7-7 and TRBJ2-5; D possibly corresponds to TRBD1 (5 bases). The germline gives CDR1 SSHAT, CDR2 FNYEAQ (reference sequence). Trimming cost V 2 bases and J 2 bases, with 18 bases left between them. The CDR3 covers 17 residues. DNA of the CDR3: TGTGCCAGCAGCTTAAGTTTCTCCAGGGTTCAACAAGAGACCCAGTACTTC. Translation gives CASSLSFSRVQQETQYF. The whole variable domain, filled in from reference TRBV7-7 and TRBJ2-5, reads GAGVSQSPRYKVTKRGQDVTLRCDPISSHATLYWYQQALGQGPEFLTYFNYEAQPDKSGLPSDRFSAERPEGSISTLTIQRTEQRDSAMYRCASSLSFSRVQQETQYFGPGTRLLVL.

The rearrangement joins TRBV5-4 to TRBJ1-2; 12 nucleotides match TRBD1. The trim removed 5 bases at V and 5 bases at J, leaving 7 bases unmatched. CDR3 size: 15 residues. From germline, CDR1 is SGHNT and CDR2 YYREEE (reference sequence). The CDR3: CASRVGQGARYGYTF. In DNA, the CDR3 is TGTGCCAGCAGGGTGGGACAGGGGGCCAGATATGGCTACACCTTC.

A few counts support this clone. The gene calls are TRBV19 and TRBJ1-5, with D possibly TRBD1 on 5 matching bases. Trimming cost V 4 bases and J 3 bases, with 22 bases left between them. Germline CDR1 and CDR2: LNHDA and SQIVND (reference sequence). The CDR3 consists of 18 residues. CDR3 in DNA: TGTGCCAGTAGTAGACCCCTTCAGGGTTCGATTTTCAATCAGCCCCAGCATTTT. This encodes CASSRPLQGSIFNQPQHF.

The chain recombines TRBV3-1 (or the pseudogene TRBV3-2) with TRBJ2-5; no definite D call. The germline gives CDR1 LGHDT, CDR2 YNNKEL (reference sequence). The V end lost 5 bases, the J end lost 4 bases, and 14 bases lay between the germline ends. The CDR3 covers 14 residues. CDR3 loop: CASSYTSRRETQYF. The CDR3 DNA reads TGTGCCAGCAGCTACACCTCCAGAAGAGAGACCCAGTACTTC.

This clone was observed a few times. The chain's CDR3 is CASSEGPPVTDTQYF. In DNA form, the CDR3 reads TGTGCCAGCAGTGAAGGGCCACCTGTCACAGATACGCAGTATTTT. V usage is TRBV6-1 and J usage is TRBJ2-3; D gene unclear. V dropped 1 base and J dropped 2 bases, with 10 bases sitting between them. The CDR3 is 15 amino acids. Germline assignment: CDR1 MNHNS and CDR2 SASEGT.

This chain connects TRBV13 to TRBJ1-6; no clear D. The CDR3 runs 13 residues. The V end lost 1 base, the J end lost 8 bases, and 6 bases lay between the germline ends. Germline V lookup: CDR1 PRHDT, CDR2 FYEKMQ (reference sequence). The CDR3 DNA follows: TGTGCCAGCAGCTTAGTCCGAGATTCACCCCTCCACTTT. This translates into CASSLVRDSPLHF.

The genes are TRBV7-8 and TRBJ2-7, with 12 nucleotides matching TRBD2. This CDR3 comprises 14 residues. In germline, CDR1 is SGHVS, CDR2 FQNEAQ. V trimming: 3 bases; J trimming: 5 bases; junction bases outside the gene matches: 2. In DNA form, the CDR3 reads TGTGCCAGCAGCTTGACTAGCGGGGGTAACGAGCAGTACTTC. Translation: CASSLTSGGNEQYF.

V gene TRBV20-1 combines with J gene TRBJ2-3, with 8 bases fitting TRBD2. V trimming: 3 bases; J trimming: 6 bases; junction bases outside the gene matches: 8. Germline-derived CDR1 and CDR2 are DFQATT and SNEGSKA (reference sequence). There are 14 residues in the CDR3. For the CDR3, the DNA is TGCAGTGCTAGTGGGAGCGGGGGAAAGGATACGCAGTATTTT. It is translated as CSASGSGGKDTQYF.

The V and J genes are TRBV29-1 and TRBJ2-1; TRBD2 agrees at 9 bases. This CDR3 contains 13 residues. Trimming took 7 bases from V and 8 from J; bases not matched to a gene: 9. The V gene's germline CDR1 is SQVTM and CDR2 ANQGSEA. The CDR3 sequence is CSGGTSSLDEQFF. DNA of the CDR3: TGCAGCGGCGGGACTAGCAGCTTGGATGAGCAGTTCTTC.